The clone carrying this TCR beta chain turned up a few times. Its cognate antigen is unknown. PCR used 60 Vbeta primers and 13 Jbeta primers. TCRdb's table, derived via immunoSEQ multiplex PCR, lists solely in-frame clones and lacks some. The sample carries 150,000 to 200,000 clones, approximately 73% recorded once. This specimen comes from a study of cytomegalovirus exposure and HLA in healthy donors. Notes on the study in general: Association of a missense DCLRE1C variant with TCR beta V- and J-gene trimming was reported in a later analysis.

This receptor was taken from a man in his forties or fifties in good health and CMV-seronegative. The sample consisted of PBMCs.

In nucleotides, the CDR3 is TGTGCCAGCAGTGAAGCCGGGACAGGGTATTTTGGTAACTATGGCTACACCTTC. Protein product: CASSEAGTGYFGNYGYTF. The V gene is TRBV2, the J gene TRBJ1-2, with 9 bases fitting TRBD1. J was trimmed by 1 base and V by 0 bases; bases with no gene match: 9. This CDR3 has 18 amino acids. Per germline, CDR1 SNHLY and CDR2 FYNNEI.